Shown below are 14 T cell receptor beta chains from a single sample sequenced in a study of blood T cell repertoires in COVID-19. The assay was immunoSEQ multiplex PCR, and TCRdb's table has in-frame clones only and misses some. Altogether some 46,000 clones are present, over 80% being singletons, with the ten largest covering 15%. The sample was peripheral blood. These receptors all come from a man in his sixties with active COVID-19.

The chain combines TRBV9 with TRBJ1-6; the D gene is possibly TRBD1 (5 bases). The V end was cut by 0 bases, the J end by 5 bases, with 12 bases between. CDR3 length: 16 amino acids. The germline CDR1 and CDR2 sequences are SGDLS and YYNGEE. CDR3 sequence reads: CASSVGPAGNNSPLHF. The CDR3 coding sequence is TGTGCCAGCAGCGTAGGCCCGGCAGGGAATAATTCACCCCTCCACTTT.

The gene calls are TRBV9 and TRBJ1-1, with 10 positions matching TRBD1. The CDR3 sequence is 15 residues long. CDR1 SGDLS and CDR2 YYNGEE come from the germline V gene. Trimming at V came to 3 bases and at J to 4 bases, leaving 6 bases not matched to a gene. CDR3: CASSGTGGIGTEAFF. DNA for the CDR3: TGTGCCAGCAGCGGGACAGGGGGGATCGGCACTGAAGCTTTCTTT.

V gene TRBV7-9 combines with J gene TRBJ2-1; 10 bases are shared with TRBD2. V lost 0 bases and J lost 2; bases outside the gene matches: 1. CDR1 is SEHNR, CDR2 FQNEAQ, per germline (reference sequence). This CDR3 comprises 16 residues. The CDR3 nucleotides are TGTGCCAGCAGCTTAGCCGGGACTAGCGCCTACAATGAGCAGTTCTTC. This encodes CASSLAGTSAYNEQFF.

The gene calls are TRBV27 and TRBJ2-7; TRBD2 agrees at 8 bases. Germline CDR1 reads MNHEY; CDR2 reads SMNVEV (reference sequence). CDR3 length: 13 residues. Losses at the gene ends were 6 bases for V and 6 bases for J; bases not matched to a gene: 7. The chain's CDR3 is CASRGLGKSEQYF. The CDR3, as DNA: TGTGCCAGCAGGGGACTAGGAAAATCCGAGCAGTACTTC.

The V call is TRBV19, the J call TRBJ2-3; perhaps TRBD2 as D (5 bases). This CDR3 has 13 residues. V lost 6 bases and J 0 bases, leaving 7 bases between the germline ends. From germline, CDR1 is LNHDA and CDR2 SQIVND (reference sequence). CDR3 in DNA: TGTGCCAGTAGGACGGGGAGCACAGATACGCAGTATTTT. This codes for CASRTGSTDTQYF.

This clone was counted once. The rearrangement joins TRBV29-1 to TRBJ2-1; 10 bases align to TRBD2. Germline CDR1 reads SQVTM; CDR2 reads ANQGSEA. The V gene end was trimmed by 7 bases and the J gene end by 3 bases; junction bases not matched to a gene: 3. The CDR3 sequence is 13 residues long. In DNA form, the CDR3 reads TGCAGCGCTACTAGCGGGATCTACAATGAGCAGTTCTTC. It translates to CSATSGIYNEQFF.

The V gene is TRBV6-2 or TRBV6-3, the J gene TRBJ2-5; 7 bases map to TRBD2. V lost 2 bases and J lost 0; bases outside the gene matches: 3. The germline gives CDR1 MNHEY, CDR2 SVGEGT. The CDR3 is 15 residues long. The CDR3 reads CASSYLAAYQETQYF. The CDR3 nucleotides read TGTGCCAGCAGTTACCTAGCGGCGTACCAAGAGACCCAGTACTTC.

This chain uses TRBV9 with TRBJ2-7; a possible D gene is TRBD1 (6 bases). The CDR3 contains 15 residues. V lost 4 bases and J lost 2, with 16 bases in between. From germline, CDR1 is SGDLS and CDR2 YYNGEE. The CDR3 sequence is CASSPSTDSTYEQYF. The CDR3 region has the DNA TGTGCCAGCAGCCCTTCGACGGACAGCACCTACGAGCAGTACTTC. Based on the CDR3 plus reference TRBV9 and TRBJ2-7, the full variable domain is DSGVTQTPKHLITATGQRVTLRCSPRSGDLSVYWYQQSLDQGLQFLIQYYNGEERAKGNILERFSAQQFPDLHSELNLSSLELGDSALYFCASSPSTDSTYEQYFGPGTRLTVT.

This clone was seen only once. The chain joins TRBV3-1 (or the pseudogene TRBV3-2) to TRBJ2-7, with D perhaps TRBD2 (5 bases). Germline lookup yields CDR1 LGHDT and CDR2 YNNKEL (reference sequence). With 1 base removed from V and 6 bases from J, the gap between germline ends came to 10 bases. This CDR3 contains 13 residues. The CDR3 protein is CASSQGVEGEQYF. The DNA of the CDR3 is TGTGCCAGCAGCCAAGGGGTAGAGGGCGAGCAGTACTTC.

The V gene is TRBV13, the J gene TRBJ1-2, with D maybe TRBD1 (5 bases). The CDR3 is made up of 15 amino acids. CDR1 and CDR2 from the germline V gene are PRHDT and FYEKMQ (reference sequence). V lost 1 base and J 4 bases, leaving 13 bases between the germline ends. The CDR3 sequence: CASSLASPTAYGYTF. The CDR3 nucleotides read TGTGCCAGCAGCTTAGCGTCACCGACAGCCTATGGCTACACCTTC.

The chain couples TRBV6-5 to TRBJ1-6; TRBD1 agrees at 10 bases. The germline V gene encodes CDR1 MNHEY and CDR2 SVGAGI. The V gene end was trimmed by 6 bases and the J gene end by 7 bases; junction bases not matched to a gene: 6. This CDR3 comprises 15 residues. The CDR3 sequence is CASRTTGGANSPLHF. The DNA for the CDR3 is TGTGCCAGCAGAACGACAGGGGGCGCGAATTCACCCCTCCACTTT.

This rearrangement joins TRBV6-1 to TRBJ2-3; D ambiguous. The V end lost 3 bases, the J end lost 1 base, and 14 bases lay between the germline ends. This CDR3 has 16 amino acids. Germline V lookup: CDR1 MNHNS, CDR2 SASEGT. This CDR3 reads CASSETMGPGTDTQYF. The CDR3 coding sequence is TGTGCCAGCAGTGAGACGATGGGCCCTGGCACAGATACGCAGTATTTT.

V is TRBV5-1 and J is TRBJ2-3; 7 bases line up with TRBD2. Germline assignment: CDR1 SGHRS and CDR2 YFSETQ. This CDR3 region has 15 residues. Losses at the gene ends were 3 bases for V and 4 bases for J; bases not matched to a gene: 8. CDR3 loop: CASSSVGGWADTQYF. CDR3 DNA sequence: TGCGCCAGCAGCTCTGTCGGGGGGTGGGCAGATACGCAGTATTTT.

The rearrangement links TRBV10-3 to TRBJ2-4, with D possibly being TRBD2 (6 bases). Trimming stripped 0 bases from V and 8 bases from J, with 14 bases between. Germline CDR1 is ENHRY and CDR2 is SYGVKD. CDR3 size: 15 residues. The CDR3 is CAISESWGDLDIQYF. CDR3 coding DNA: TGTGCCATCAGTGAGTCCTGGGGGGATTTAGACATTCAGTACTTC.